Shown below are 8 T cell receptor beta chains from a single sample sequenced in a study of CD8+CD57+ T cells in acquired aplastic anemia. CD8+CD57+ cell expansion had been shown by flow cytometry in patients chosen for sequencing. For CDR3 and TCR beta VDJ profiling, genomic DNA was the template used. MiXCR was run by TCRdb on the reads, yielding one entry per CDR3 protein. The table records some 150,000 distinct CDR3 sequences, about 48% of them present only once. Sequenced input: sorted CD4+, CD8+, or CD8+CD57+ T cells (not recorded which) from PBMCs. The receptors come from a human donor with aplastic anemia.

This clonotype came up a few times. The chain uses TRBV10-3 and TRBJ1-2; D perhaps matches TRBD1 (5 bases). Trimming shortened V by 2 bases and J by 4 bases, and 5 bases separated the two germline ends. CDR1 and CDR2 (germline): ENHRY, SYGVKD. The CDR3 has 12 residues. The CDR3 region is CAISETGYGYTF. The CDR3 DNA reads TGTGCCATCAGTGAGACAGGCTATGGCTACACCTTC.

This clonotype was detected many times. This chain connects TRBV29-1 to TRBJ2-6, with D hard to call. This CDR3 contains 13 residues. The germline V gene encodes CDR1 SQVTM and CDR2 ANQGSEA. Trimming stripped 7 bases from V and 0 bases from J, with 7 bases between. The CDR3 loop is CSAGDSGANVLTF. The CDR3 coding sequence is TGCAGCGCGGGCGACTCTGGGGCCAACGTCCTGACTTTC.

The table lists this clonotype with many counts. The V call is TRBV4-1, the J call TRBJ1-2, with 10 nucleotides matching TRBD1. CDR3 length: 14 amino acids. V lost 6 bases, J lost 6 bases, and 7 bases stayed unmatched. Germline V gives CDR1 MGHRA, CDR2 YSYEKL. The CDR3 nucleotides read TGCGCCAGCAGTCATCCGGGACAGGGGAATGGCTACACCTTC. Protein product: CASSHPGQGNGYTF.

This clonotype was counted a few times. The genes are TRBV24-1 and TRBJ1-2, with D tentatively TRBD1 (5 bases). CDR3 length: 14 amino acids. V was cut by 3 bases and J by 5 bases, with 12 bases left in between. Per the germline V gene, CDR1 is KGHDR and CDR2 is SFDVKD. The DNA for the CDR3 is TGTGCCACCAGTGATACTCCAGGGATGTATGGCTACACCTTC. This translates into CATSDTPGMYGYTF.

This clonotype showed up many times. The rearrangement uses TRBV6-1 and TRBJ2-7; no reliable D call. The CDR3 has 15 amino acids. Germline-derived CDR1 and CDR2 are MNHNS and SASEGT. Trimming stripped 1 base from V and 0 bases from J, with 10 bases between. CDR3: CASSEGQAISYEQYF. The CDR3 coding sequence is TGTGCCAGCAGTGAAGGGCAGGCTATCTCCTACGAGCAGTACTTC.

Here the CDR3 reads CASTGGGTEAFF. The CDR3 DNA sequence: TGTGCCAGCACCGGGGGGGGAACTGAAGCTTTCTTT. The J gene is TRBJ1-1, the V gene TRBV12-3 or TRBV12-4, with a tentative D call TRBD1 (5 bases). Trimming stripped 7 bases from V and 5 bases from J, with 11 bases between. CDR3 size: 12 residues.

This clonotype was picked up many times. CDR3 nucleotide sequence: TGCGCCAGCAGCTTGGCTGGCGGGGGGGCCAATGAGCAGTTCTTC. It encodes CASSLAGGGANEQFF. The rearrangement joins TRBV5-1 to TRBJ2-1; 9 bases map to TRBD2. This CDR3 is built from 15 residues. CDR1 is SGHRS, CDR2 YFSETQ, per germline. The trim removed 0 bases at V and 6 bases at J, leaving 4 bases unmatched.

Written as DNA, the CDR3 is TGTGCCAGCAGCGTACGTGCCGAGCAGTACTTC. Its protein is CASSVRAEQYF. This sequence joins TRBV9 and TRBJ2-7; D uncertain. V lost 1 base and J lost 6, with 5 bases in between. The CDR3 is 11 amino acids. Germline CDR1 is SGDLS and CDR2 is YYNGEE.